This is a list of T cell receptor beta chains from one sample in a study of spatial heterogeneity in lung cancer. TCRdb recomputed calls from the 5' RACE reads with MiXCR, one row per CDR3 protein. The sample includes roughly 1,400 distinct CDR3 sequences, around 13% seen only once; the top ten take about 15%. Sequenced here: normal lung tissue next to the tumor, sampled at surgery. The source is a male donor with early-stage non-small cell lung cancer. The conserved cysteine and the conserved F or W are not part of the CDR3 here. The D gene is left open where the match is weak. Clone size appears in some rows only: once, few, many, or a class for an expanded clone.

clone size	D gene	V gene	J gene	CDR3 protein
medium-sized	TRBD2	TRBV20-1	TRBJ2-5	SARTPGLAGGETQY
-	-	TRBV5-5	TRBJ2-3	ASSVLPTDTQY
-	-	TRBV15	TRBJ2-3	ATSSPITSTDTQY
many	-	TRBV5-1	TRBJ2-5	ASSSRGDQY
-	-	TRBV9	TRBJ1-3	ASRRDKGPTSGNTIY
medium-sized	TRBD1	TRBV30	TRBJ1-1	AWSVDGTAQAF
medium-sized	-	TRBV28	TRBJ2-1	ASSSPRGAILNEQF
hyperexpanded	-	TRBV7-9	TRBJ1-1	ASSLGGPGTEAF
medium-sized	TRBD2	TRBV20-1	TRBJ2-1	SARDHGGRIDEQF
medium-sized	TRBD1	TRBV6-1	TRBJ2-7	ASNRQGYYEQY
medium-sized	-	TRBV6-2/TRBV6-3	TRBJ2-7	ASRGLRTLYDTYEQY
large	TRBD1	TRBV20-1	TRBJ2-5	SAQGTGGWETQY
-	-	TRBV7-3	TRBJ2-5	ASSVTGQSLGTQY
-	-	TRBV10-2	TRBJ2-3	ASSESRLAPRKADTQY
medium-sized	-	TRBV5-6	TRBJ2-1	ASSLWRGRRSDEQF
medium-sized	TRBD1	TRBV30	TRBJ2-7	ACLRDRGINEQY
-	TRBD2	TRBV7-9	TRBJ2-7	ASTNLAGASYEQY
many	-	TRBV19	TRBJ2-3	ASSMGTDTQY
many	TRBD1	TRBV10-3	TRBJ2-5	AISFAGQAETQY
large	-	TRBV29-1	TRBJ1-1	SVRRGEAF
few	-	TRBV10-2	TRBJ2-5	ASKPGVLEETQY
medium-sized	TRBD2	TRBV7-3	TRBJ2-1	ASTLTSGNNEQF
-	-	TRBV5-1	TRBJ2-1	ASSRLSSEIYNEQF
many	-	TRBV20-1	TRBJ1-4	SARSGAHNEKLF
medium-sized	-	TRBV2	TRBJ2-2	ASSGAGLAGELF
-	TRBD2	TRBV6-5	TRBJ2-7	ASSRGLAVSYEQY
-	TRBD2	TRBV7-9	TRBJ2-7	ASSLEGGRGGQYEQY
medium-sized	TRBD2	TRBV29-1	TRBJ2-2	SVDREGNTGELF
medium-sized	TRBD2	TRBV6-5	TRBJ2-3	ASRNSGSSIDTQY
many	-	TRBV12-3/TRBV12-4	TRBJ1-1	ASSSQGRTEAF
large	TRBD2	TRBV7-8	TRBJ2-3	ASSSLAGEVDTQY
medium-sized	-	TRBV9	TRBJ2-2	ASSVAPDSTGELF
-	TRBD2	TRBV14	TRBJ2-1	ASSQGTSWGEQF
large	-	TRBV6-5	TRBJ1-1	ASSYSGVMYAGENTEAF
medium-sized	-	TRBV5-1	TRBJ1-2	ASSLSVINYGYT
medium-sized	-	TRBV30	TRBJ1-1	AWSWQRHTEAF
medium-sized	-	TRBV28	TRBJ1-5	ASSFVRGEQPQH